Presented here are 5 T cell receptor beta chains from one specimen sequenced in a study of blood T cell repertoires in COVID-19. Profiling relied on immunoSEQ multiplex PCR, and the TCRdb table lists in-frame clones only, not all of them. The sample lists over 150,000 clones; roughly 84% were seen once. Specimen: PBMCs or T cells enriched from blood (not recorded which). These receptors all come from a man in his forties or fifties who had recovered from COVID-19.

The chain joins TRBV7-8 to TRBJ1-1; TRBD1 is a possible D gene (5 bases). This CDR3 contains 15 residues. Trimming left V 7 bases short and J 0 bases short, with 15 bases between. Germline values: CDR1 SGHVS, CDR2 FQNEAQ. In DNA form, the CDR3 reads TGTGCCAGCACCTACAACGGGGGTATGAACACTGAAGCTTTCTTT. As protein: CASTYNGGMNTEAFF.

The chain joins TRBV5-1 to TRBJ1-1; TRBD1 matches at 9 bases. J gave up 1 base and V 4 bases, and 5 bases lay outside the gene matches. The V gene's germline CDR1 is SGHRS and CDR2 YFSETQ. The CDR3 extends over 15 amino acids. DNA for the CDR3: TGCGCCAGCAGCACCTGGACAGGGGCGAACACTGAAGCTTTCTTT. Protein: CASSTWTGANTEAFF.

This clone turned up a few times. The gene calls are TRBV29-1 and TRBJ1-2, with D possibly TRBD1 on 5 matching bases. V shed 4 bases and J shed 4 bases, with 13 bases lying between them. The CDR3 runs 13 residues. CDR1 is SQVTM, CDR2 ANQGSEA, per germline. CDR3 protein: CSVGQGTIYGYTF. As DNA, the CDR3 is TGCAGCGTTGGGCAGGGAACCATCTATGGCTACACCTTC.

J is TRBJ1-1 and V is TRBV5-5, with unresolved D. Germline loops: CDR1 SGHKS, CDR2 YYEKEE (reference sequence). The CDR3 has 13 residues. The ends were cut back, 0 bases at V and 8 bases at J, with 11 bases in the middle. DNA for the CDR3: TGTGCCAGCAGCTTGGCCAACGGGAAGGAAGCTTTCTTT. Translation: CASSLANGKEAFF.

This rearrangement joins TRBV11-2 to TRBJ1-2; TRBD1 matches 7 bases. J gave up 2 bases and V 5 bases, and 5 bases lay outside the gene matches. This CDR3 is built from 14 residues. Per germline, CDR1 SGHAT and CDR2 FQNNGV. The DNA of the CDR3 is TGTGCCAGCAGCCTTGACAGGGCGAACTATGGCTACACCTTC. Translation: CASSLDRANYGYTF. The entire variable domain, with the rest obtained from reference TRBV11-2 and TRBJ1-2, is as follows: EAGVAQSPRYKIIEKRQSVAFWCNPISGHATLYWYQQILGQGPKLLIQFQNNGVVDDSQLPKDRFSAERLKGVDSTLKIQPAKLEDSAVYLCASSLDRANYGYTFGSGTRLTVV.